This T cell receptor beta chain was profiled in a study of cytomegalovirus exposure and HLA in healthy donors. The method was immunoSEQ multiplex PCR; TCRdb's version includes in-frame clones alone and lacks a portion of them. The data hold 100,000 to 150,000 clones, with about 89% observed a single time. V was clipped by 4 bases and J by 1 base; unmatched bases: 1. The germline gives CDR1 KGHSH, CDR2 LQKENI. There are 14 residues in the CDR3. The receptor's source is a woman aged 18-30 years in good health and CMV-seronegative. V gene TRBV18 combines with J gene TRBJ2-7; 10 bases agree with TRBD2. The sample was PBMCs. The CDR3 region is CASSRLAGSYEQYF. CDR3 DNA: TGTGCCAGCTCACGACTAGCGGGTTCCTACGAGCAGTACTTC.